This TCR beta chain was captured by sequencing in a study of blood T cell repertoires in COVID-19. Whole-study context: Spain, Italy and the United States supplied samples that represented acute and convalescent COVID-19. T cells, B-cell-depleted T cells, or PBMCs supplied cDNA or gDNA.

This clone was recorded a few times. Original processing methods: Estimation of nucleated cell counts was performed using reference gene primer amplification. The data were produced by immunoSEQ multiplex PCR, yet TCRdb's version contains in-frame clones alone and is incomplete. V and J calls and clone size are those listed in that table; D and trimming were worked out from the DNA. Among about 130,000 clones listed, 90% were seen once. CDR1 SSHAT and CDR2 FNYEAQ come from the germline V gene (reference sequence). V was clipped by 6 bases and J by 5 bases; unmatched bases: 9. This CDR3 is built from 16 residues. Seattle patients were enrolled during active infection and followed longitudinally.

The receptor's source is a man aged 55 to 70 with COVID-19, enrolled during active disease. V and J are TRBV7-7 and TRBJ2-1, with TRBD2 matching 11 bases. What was sequenced was peripheral blood. The CDR3 is CASSPISGRAHNEQFF. CDR3 nucleotides: TGTGCCAGCAGTCCCATTAGCGGGAGGGCCCACAATGAGCAGTTCTTC.